The following is a TCR beta chain sequence with its context. Antigen unknown. PCR was performed using 60 Vbeta and 13 Jbeta primers. TCRdb's table, derived via immunoSEQ multiplex PCR, lists solely in-frame clones and lacks some. The listing records about 100,000 clones. V was cut by 4 bases and J by 9 bases, with 11 bases left in between. Germline V gene sequence: CDR1 SGHDT, CDR2 YYEEEE. The CDR3 is 12 amino acids. The entry originates in a study of cytomegalovirus exposure and HLA in healthy donors. Study-level findings and limits: TCR beta sequences reportedly predicted most subjects' HLA-A and HLA-B alleles accurately. High specificity and sensitivity for cytomegalovirus status were reported for the classifier. In a later analysis, 15,000 to 20,000 TCR beta sequences were associated with HLA alleles at 0.05 false discovery rate. Most sequenced TCRs were rare (though some public TCRs occurred in many donors).

The TCR was taken from a man aged 45-65 years in good health and CMV-seronegative. The chain employs TRBV5-6 and TRBJ1-5; D might be TRBD1 (5 bases). The sample consisted of PBMCs. CDR3 nucleotides: TGTGCCAGCAGCCCCAGGGATGGGCCCCAGCATTTT. Its translation is CASSPRDGPQHF.